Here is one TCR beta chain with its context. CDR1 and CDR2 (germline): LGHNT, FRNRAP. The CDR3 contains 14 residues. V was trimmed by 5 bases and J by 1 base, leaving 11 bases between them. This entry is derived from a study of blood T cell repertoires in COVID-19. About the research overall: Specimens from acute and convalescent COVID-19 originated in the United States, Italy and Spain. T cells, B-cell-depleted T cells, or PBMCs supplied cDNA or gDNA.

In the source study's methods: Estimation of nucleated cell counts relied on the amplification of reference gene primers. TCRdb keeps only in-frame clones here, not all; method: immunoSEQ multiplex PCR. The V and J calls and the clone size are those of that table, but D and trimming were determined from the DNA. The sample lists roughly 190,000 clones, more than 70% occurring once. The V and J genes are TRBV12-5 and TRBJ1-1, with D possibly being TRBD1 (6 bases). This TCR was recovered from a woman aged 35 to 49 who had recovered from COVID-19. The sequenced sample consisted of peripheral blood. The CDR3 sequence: CASGTGQPNTEAFF. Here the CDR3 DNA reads TGTGCTAGTGGTACCGGACAGCCGAACACTGAAGCTTTCTTT.